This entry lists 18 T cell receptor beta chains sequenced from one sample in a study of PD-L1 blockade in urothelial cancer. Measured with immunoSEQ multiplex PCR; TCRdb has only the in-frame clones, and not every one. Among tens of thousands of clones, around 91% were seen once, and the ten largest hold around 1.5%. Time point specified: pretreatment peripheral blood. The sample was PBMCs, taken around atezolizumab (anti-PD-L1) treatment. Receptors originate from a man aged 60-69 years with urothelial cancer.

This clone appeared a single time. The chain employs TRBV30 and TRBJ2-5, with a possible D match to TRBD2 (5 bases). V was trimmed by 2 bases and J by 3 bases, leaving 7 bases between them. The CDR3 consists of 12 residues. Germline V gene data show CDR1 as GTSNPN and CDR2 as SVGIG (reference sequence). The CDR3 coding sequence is TGTGCCTGGAGTATCGGGGAAGAGACCCAGTACTTC. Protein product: CAWSIGEETQYF.

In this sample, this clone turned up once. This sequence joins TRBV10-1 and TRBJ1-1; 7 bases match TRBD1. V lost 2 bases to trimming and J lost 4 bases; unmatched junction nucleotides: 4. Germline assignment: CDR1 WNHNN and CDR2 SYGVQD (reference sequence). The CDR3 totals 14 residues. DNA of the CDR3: TGCGCCAGCAGTGAGAGGGCAGGGGGCACTGAAGCTTTCTTT. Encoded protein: CASSERAGGTEAFF.

CDR3 loop: CASSQDAGANVLTF. CDR3 bases: TGCGCCAGCAGCCAAGACGCTGGGGCCAACGTCCTGACTTTC. The chain links TRBV4-3 to TRBJ2-6, with D unresolved. Germline CDR1 and CDR2: LGHNA and YSLEER. The V end lost 0 bases, the J end lost 2 bases, and 2 bases lay between the germline ends. CDR3 size: 14 residues.

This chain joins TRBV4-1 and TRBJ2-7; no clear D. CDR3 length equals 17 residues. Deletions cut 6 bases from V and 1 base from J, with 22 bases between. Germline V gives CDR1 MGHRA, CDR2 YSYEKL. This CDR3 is CASRPNVLGRSSYEQYF. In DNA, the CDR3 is TGCGCCAGCAGACCTAACGTTCTTGGCAGGTCTTCCTACGAGCAGTACTTC.

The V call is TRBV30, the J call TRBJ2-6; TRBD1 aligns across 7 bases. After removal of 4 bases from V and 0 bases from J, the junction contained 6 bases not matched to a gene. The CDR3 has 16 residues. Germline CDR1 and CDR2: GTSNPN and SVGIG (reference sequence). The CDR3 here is CAWMRGRSSGANVLTF. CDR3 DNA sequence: TGTGCCTGGATGAGGGGGCGTTCCTCTGGGGCCAACGTCCTGACTTTC. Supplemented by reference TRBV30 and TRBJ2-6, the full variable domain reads SQTIHQWPATLVQPVGSPLSLECTVEGTSNPNLYWYRQAAGRGLQLLFYSVGIGQISSEVPQNLSASRPQDRQFILSSKKLLLSDSGFYLCAWMRGRSSGANVLTFGAGSRLTVL.

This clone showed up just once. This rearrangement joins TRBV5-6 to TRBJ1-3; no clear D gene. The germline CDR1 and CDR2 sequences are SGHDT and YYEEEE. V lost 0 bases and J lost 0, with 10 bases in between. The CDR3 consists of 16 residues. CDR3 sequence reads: CASSLVSPSSGNTIYF. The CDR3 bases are TGTGCCAGCAGCTTGGTAAGCCCGAGCTCTGGAAACACCATATATTTT.

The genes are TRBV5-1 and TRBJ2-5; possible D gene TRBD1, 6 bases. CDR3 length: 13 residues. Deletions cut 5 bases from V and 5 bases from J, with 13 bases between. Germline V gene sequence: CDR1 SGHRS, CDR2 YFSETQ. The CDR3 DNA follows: TGCGCCAGCAGGATTACAGGGAAGGAGACCCAGTACTTC. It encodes CASRITGKETQYF.

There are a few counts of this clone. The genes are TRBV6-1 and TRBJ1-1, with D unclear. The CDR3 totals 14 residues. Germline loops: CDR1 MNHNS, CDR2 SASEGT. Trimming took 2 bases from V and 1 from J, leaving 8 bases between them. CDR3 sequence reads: CASSEFGGNTEAFF. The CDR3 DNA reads TGTGCCAGCAGTGAATTCGGTGGGAACACTGAAGCTTTCTTT.

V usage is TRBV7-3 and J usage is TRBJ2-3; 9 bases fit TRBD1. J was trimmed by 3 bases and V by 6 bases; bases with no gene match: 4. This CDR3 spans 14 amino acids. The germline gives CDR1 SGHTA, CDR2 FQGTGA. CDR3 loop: CASRPDRGTDTQYF. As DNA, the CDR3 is TGTGCCAGCAGACCGGACAGGGGAACAGATACGCAGTATTTT.

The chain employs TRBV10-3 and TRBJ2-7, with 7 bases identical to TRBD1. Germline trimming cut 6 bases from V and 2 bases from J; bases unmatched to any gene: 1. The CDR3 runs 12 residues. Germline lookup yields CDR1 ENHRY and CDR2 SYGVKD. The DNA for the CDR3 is TGTGCCATCAGCGGGACAGCCTACGAGCAGTACTTC. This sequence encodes CAISGTAYEQYF.

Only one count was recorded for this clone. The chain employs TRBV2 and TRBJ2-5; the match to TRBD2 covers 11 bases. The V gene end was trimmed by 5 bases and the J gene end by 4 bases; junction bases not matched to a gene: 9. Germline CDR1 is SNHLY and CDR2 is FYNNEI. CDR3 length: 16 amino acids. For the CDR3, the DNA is TGTGCCAGCAGTATAGGGGGGCTAGCGGGAGGAGAGACCCAGTACTTC. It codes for CASSIGGLAGGETQYF. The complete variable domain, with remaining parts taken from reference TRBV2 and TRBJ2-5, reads EPEVTQTPSHQVTQMGQEVILRCVPISNHLYFYWYRQILGQKVEFLVSFYNNEISEKSEIFDDQFSVERPDGSNFTLKIRSTKLEDSAMYFCASSIGGLAGGETQYFGPGTRLLVL.

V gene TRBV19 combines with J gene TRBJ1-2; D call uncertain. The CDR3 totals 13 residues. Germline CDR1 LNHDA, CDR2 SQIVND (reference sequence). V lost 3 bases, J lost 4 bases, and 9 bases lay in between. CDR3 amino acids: CASSISGFYGYTF. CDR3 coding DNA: TGTGCCAGTAGTATTTCGGGTTTCTATGGCTACACCTTC.

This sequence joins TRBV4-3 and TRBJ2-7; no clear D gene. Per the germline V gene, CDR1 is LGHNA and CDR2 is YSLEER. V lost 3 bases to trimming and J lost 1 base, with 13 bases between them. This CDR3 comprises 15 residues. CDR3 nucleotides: TGCGCCAGCAGCCAGGAGAAACTCGGTTCCTACGAGCAGTACTTC. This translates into CASSQEKLGSYEQYF.

CDR3 sequence: CASSSPGGASYEQYF. CDR3 nucleotide sequence: TGTGCCAGCAGTTCTCCAGGGGGCGCTAGTTACGAGCAGTACTTC. This rearrangement joins TRBV5-4 to TRBJ2-7; 8 bases fit TRBD1. This CDR3 is built from 15 residues. Trimming took 5 bases from V and 4 from J; bases not matched to a gene: 11. The germline CDR1 and CDR2 sequences are SGHNT and YYREEE (reference sequence). Combining the CDR3 with reference TRBV5-4 and TRBJ2-7 gives the whole variable domain ETGVTQSPTHLIKTRGQQVTLRCSSQSGHNTVSWYQQALGQGPQFIFQYYREEENGRGNFPPRFSGLQFPNYSSELNVNALELDDSALYLCASSSPGGASYEQYFGPGTRLTVT.

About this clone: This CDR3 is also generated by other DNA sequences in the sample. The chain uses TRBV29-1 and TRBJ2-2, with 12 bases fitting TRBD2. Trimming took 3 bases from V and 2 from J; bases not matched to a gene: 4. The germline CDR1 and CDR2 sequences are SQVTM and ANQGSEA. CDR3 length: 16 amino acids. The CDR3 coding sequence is TGCAGCGTTGAGCTCGGACTAGCGGGAAACACCGGGGAGCTGTTTTTT. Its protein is CSVELGLAGNTGELFF.

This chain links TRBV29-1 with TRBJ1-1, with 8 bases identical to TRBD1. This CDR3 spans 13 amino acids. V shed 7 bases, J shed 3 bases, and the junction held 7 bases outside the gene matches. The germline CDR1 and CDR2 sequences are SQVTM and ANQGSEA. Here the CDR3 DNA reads TGCAGCGCCGCAGGGGGCGCGGACACTGAAGCTTTCTTT. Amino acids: CSAAGGADTEAFF.

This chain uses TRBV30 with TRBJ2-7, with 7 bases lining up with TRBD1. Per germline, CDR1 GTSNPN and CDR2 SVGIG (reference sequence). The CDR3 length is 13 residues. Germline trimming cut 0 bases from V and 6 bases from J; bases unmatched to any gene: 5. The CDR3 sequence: CAWSVKAGGEQYF. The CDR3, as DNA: TGTGCCTGGAGTGTAAAAGCAGGGGGCGAGCAGTACTTC.

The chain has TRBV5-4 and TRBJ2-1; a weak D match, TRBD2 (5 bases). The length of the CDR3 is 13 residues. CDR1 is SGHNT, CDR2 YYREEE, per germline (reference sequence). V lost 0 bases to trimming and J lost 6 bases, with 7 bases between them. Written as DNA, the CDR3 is TGTGCCAGCAGCTTGGGAGGGCCCAATGAGCAGTTCTTC. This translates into CASSLGGPNEQFF.